One sample yielded the 12 T cell receptor beta chains listed below, sequenced in a study of blood T cell repertoires in COVID-19. Sequencing used immunoSEQ multiplex PCR; TCRdb keeps in-frame clones, though not all of them. The repertoire has roughly 53,000 clones, about 77% of them found once; the top ten carry about 45%. Sequencing was done on a sample of peripheral blood. These TCRs come from a man between 65 and 85 years old with active or convalescent COVID-19.

The chain couples TRBV27 to TRBJ2-7; maybe TRBD2 (7 bases). CDR1 and CDR2 (germline): MNHEY, SMNVEV (reference sequence). V lost 6 bases and J lost 2, with 14 bases in between. The CDR3 totals 14 residues. The DNA for the CDR3 is TGTGCCAGCAGAAAACGAGGGGGGGCCTACGAGCAGTACTTC. Translated, it gives CASRKRGGAYEQYF.

A single count supports this clone. V gene TRBV28 combines with J gene TRBJ2-7, with TRBD2 matching over 13 bases. V gave up 7 bases and J gave up 3 bases; unmatched junction bases: 9. The germline gives CDR1 MDHEN, CDR2 SYDVKM. This CDR3 comprises 16 residues. CDR3 protein: CASITGLAGAVYEQYF. The DNA for the CDR3 is TGTGCCAGCATCACCGGACTAGCGGGGGCAGTCTACGAGCAGTACTTC.

This sequence joins TRBV14 and TRBJ2-1; 10 bases align to TRBD1. Losses at the gene ends were 0 bases for V and 2 bases for J; bases not matched to a gene: 1. This CDR3 comprises 16 residues. Germline CDR1 is SGHDN and CDR2 is FVKESK. This CDR3 is CASSQDGTGAYNEQFF. CDR3 in DNA: TGTGCCAGCAGCCAAGACGGGACAGGGGCCTACAATGAGCAGTTCTTC.

This clone has a single count. The chain recombines TRBV4-1 with TRBJ1-4; D might be TRBD1 (5 bases). V gave up 0 bases and J gave up 0 bases, with 14 bases separating them. Per germline, CDR1 MGHRA and CDR2 YSYEKL. This CDR3 has 18 residues. CDR3 bases: TGCGCCAGCAGCCAAGAATTAGCGGGGGTTACAACTAATGAAAAACTGTTTTTT. Translating it yields CASSQELAGVTTNEKLFF.

There are a few counts of this clone. The genes are TRBV11-2 and TRBJ1-3, with 7 bases identical to TRBD1. With 7 bases clipped from V and 8 bases from J, the junction kept 2 bases outside the gene matches. CDR1 and CDR2 from the germline V gene are SGHAT and FQNNGV. This CDR3 contains 11 residues. In nucleotides, the CDR3 is TGTGCCAGCACCGACAGGGACACCATATATTTT. This translates into CASTDRDTIYF.

This clone was seen a single time. The chain combines TRBV11-3 with TRBJ1-2, with a possible D match to TRBD1 (6 bases). The V gene lost 5 bases and the J gene lost 0 bases, with 10 bases spanning the gap. Germline CDR1 SGHNT, CDR2 YENEEA. The CDR3 loop spans 14 amino acids. The CDR3 is CASSPGQPNYGYTF. In nucleotides, the CDR3 is TGTGCCAGCAGCCCAGGACAGCCTAACTATGGCTACACCTTC.

V gene TRBV7-9 combines with J gene TRBJ1-1; D is perhaps TRBD1 (6 bases). V shed 9 bases and J shed 6 bases, with 17 bases lying between them. Germline lookup yields CDR1 SEHNR and CDR2 FQNEAQ (reference sequence). This CDR3 is 13 amino acids long. CDR3 DNA sequence: TGTGCCAGTCGACCTCGGACAGCCGCTGAAGCTTTCTTT. Translated, it gives CASRPRTAAEAFF.

The genes are TRBV11-3 and TRBJ1-2; D call uncertain. The CDR3 covers 13 residues. Per the germline V gene, CDR1 is SGHNT and CDR2 is YENEEA. V was shortened by 7 bases and J by 7 bases, with 16 bases between the two germline ends. The CDR3, as DNA: TGTGCCAGCACCTCTGGGAGGAATGGTGGCTACACCTTC. It encodes CASTSGRNGGYTF.

This clone was observed once. This chain uses TRBV11-3 with TRBJ2-1; possible D gene TRBD1, 5 bases. Germline V gene sequence: CDR1 SGHNT, CDR2 YENEEA. This CDR3 contains 14 residues. V shed 1 base and J shed 3 bases, with 7 bases lying between them. CDR3 sequence reads: CASSLGQNYNEQFF. For the CDR3, the DNA is TGTGCCAGCAGCTTAGGACAGAACTACAATGAGCAGTTCTTC.

The DNA for the CDR3 is TGTGCCAGCAGCTTAGATACGGGAGGATACAATGAGCAGTTCTTC. It translates to CASSLDTGGYNEQFF. J is TRBJ2-1 and V is TRBV7-2; TRBD2 matches at 7 bases. The CDR3 consists of 15 residues. CDR1 and CDR2 from the germline V gene are SGHTA and FQGNSA. Germline trimming cut 1 base from V and 4 bases from J; bases unmatched to any gene: 4.

The V call is TRBV6-2 or TRBV6-3, the J call TRBJ1-5; 7 bases agree with TRBD1. Losses at the gene ends were 6 bases for V and 5 bases for J; bases not matched to a gene: 7. CDR1 is MNHEY and CDR2 is SVGEGT in the germline V gene. The CDR3 contains 14 residues. The CDR3 bases are TGTGCCAGCAGCCCGACAGGGTTTGATCAGCCCCAGCATTTT. Translation gives CASSPTGFDQPQHF.

The V and J genes are TRBV30 and TRBJ1-4; D gene ambiguous. In germline, CDR1 is GTSNPN, CDR2 SVGIG (reference sequence). V was cut by 3 bases and J by 8 bases, with 10 bases left in between. This CDR3 is 12 amino acids long. This CDR3 is CAWSRVGEKLFF. For the CDR3, the DNA is TGTGCCTGGAGCCGGGTTGGGGAAAAACTGTTTTTT.